This TCR beta chain was profiled in a study of T cells in tuberculosis. In the study overall: This South African cohort compared adolescents with or without latent tuberculosis against adults with active tuberculosis. General observations from the study: Active tuberculosis alpha repertoires lay closer to GMM-specific TCRs than controls'. Shorter CDR3-alpha in active tuberculosis partly drove smaller distances.

Regarding this clone: Its antigen is undetermined.

The assay was immunoSEQ multiplex PCR, and TCRdb's table has in-frame clones only and misses some. Among 25,000 to 35,000 clones listed, around 95% were seen once. Germline V gives CDR1 SGHRS, CDR2 YFSETQ. Trimming removed 6 bases from V and 4 bases from J; junction bases left unmatched: 10. CDR3 length equals 16 residues. V gene TRBV5-1 combines with J gene TRBJ1-3; 10 bases are shared with TRBD1. The receptor was isolated from a donor between 5 and 29 years old with latent tuberculosis or without tuberculosis infection. Sequenced input: PBMCs. For the CDR3, the DNA is TGCGCCAGCAAAGAAGAGACAGGGGGCGAAGGAAACACCATATATTTT. It is translated as CASKEETGGEGNTIYF.